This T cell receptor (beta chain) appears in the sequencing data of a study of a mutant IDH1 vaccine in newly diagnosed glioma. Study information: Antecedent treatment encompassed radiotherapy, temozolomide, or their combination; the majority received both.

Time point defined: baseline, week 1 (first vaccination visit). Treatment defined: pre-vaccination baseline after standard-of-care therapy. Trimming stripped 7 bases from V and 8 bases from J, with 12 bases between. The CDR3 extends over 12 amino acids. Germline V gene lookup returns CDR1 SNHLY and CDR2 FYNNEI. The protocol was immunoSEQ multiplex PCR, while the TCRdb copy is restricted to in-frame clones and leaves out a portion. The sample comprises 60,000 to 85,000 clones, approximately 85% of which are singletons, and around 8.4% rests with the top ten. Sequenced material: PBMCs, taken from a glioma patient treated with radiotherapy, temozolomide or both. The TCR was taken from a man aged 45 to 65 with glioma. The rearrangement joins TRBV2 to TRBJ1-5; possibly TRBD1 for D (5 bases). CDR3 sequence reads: CASMRKGEPQHF. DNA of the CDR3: TGTGCCAGCATGAGGAAAGGGGAGCCCCAGCATTTT.